These 7 T cell receptor beta chains originate from one sample sequenced in a study of human T cells and chemical hapten exposure. Described time point: healthy volunteer bleed at 2 weeks. The total RNA was obtained from whole blood that was not fractionated. One entry per CDR3 protein, called by TCRdb with MiXCR from the RACE reads. The sample has 130,000 or so distinct CDR3 sequences; about 9% are singletons. The sample consisted of whole blood. The receptors were gathered from a male donor in good health. Some clones in this sample may be carry-over from other donors' samples.

The chain couples TRBV5-4 to TRBJ2-2; D is unresolved. The CDR3 length is 16 residues. Germline V gene data show CDR1 as SGHNT and CDR2 as YYREEE (reference sequence). The V end lost 0 bases, the J end lost 1 base, and 10 bases lay between the germline ends. CDR3 sequence (DNA): TGTGCCAGCAGCTTGGATCCTACGGTGAACACCGGGGAGCTGTTTTTT. It codes for CASSLDPTVNTGELFF.

This clonotype was counted at least ten times. At one of its ends the junction is not consistent with the germline gene, which may arise from a read error. This chain links TRBV12-5 with TRBJ2-3; D is perhaps TRBD2 (7 bases). Looked up from germline, CDR1 is LGHNT and CDR2 is FRNRAP. This CDR3 is built from 14 residues. This CDR3 is CASGQGNFPGGPTF. CDR3 sequence (DNA): TGTGCTAGTGGACAGGGCAACTTTCCGGGGGGCCCAACTTTT.

This clonotype was found a few times. The CDR3 bases are TGTGCCAGCAGCCAAGATACGGCGGTGAGGTTACAAGAGACCCAGTACTTC. Translated: CASSQDTAVRLQETQYF. The gene calls are TRBV14 and TRBJ2-5; no clear D gene. The CDR3 consists of 17 residues. Looked up from germline, CDR1 is SGHDN and CDR2 is FVKESK. V lost 0 bases, J lost 2 bases, and 16 bases lay in between. Looking up the rest from reference TRBV14 and TRBJ2-5 gives the full variable domain: EAGVTQFPSHSVIEKGQTVTLRCDPISGHDNLYWYRRVMGKEIKFLLHFVKESKQDESGMPNNRFLAERTGGTYSTLKVQPAELEDSGVYFCASSQDTAVRLQETQYFGPGTRLLVL.

The chain joins TRBV7-9 to TRBJ2-1; D perhaps matches TRBD1 (7 bases). The V gene's germline CDR1 is SEHNR and CDR2 FQNEAQ (reference sequence). CDR3 length equals 16 residues. With 5 bases removed from V and 3 bases from J, the gap between germline ends came to 17 bases. The CDR3 region is CASSPERGRDYNEQFF. The CDR3 nucleotides read TGTGCCAGCAGCCCGGAGAGGGGGCGGGACTACAATGAGCAGTTCTTC.

This clonotype was found many times. The chain links TRBV6-5 to TRBJ2-1; 10 nucleotides align to TRBD1. Germline V gene data show CDR1 as MNHEY and CDR2 as SVGAGI. V was clipped by 6 bases and J by 8 bases; unmatched bases: 7. CDR3 length equals 14 residues. DNA of the CDR3: TGTGCCAGCAGACACCGGGACAGGGGCGATGAGCAGTTCTTC. It is translated as CASRHRDRGDEQFF.

This clonotype was counted ten times or more. The gene calls are TRBV7-8 and TRBJ2-3; 7 nucleotides match TRBD1. The CDR3 runs to 14 residues. Looked up from germline, CDR1 is SGHVS and CDR2 is FQNEAQ. Losses at the gene ends were 2 bases for V and 2 bases for J; bases not matched to a gene: 1. CDR3 in DNA: TGTGCCAGCAGCTTAACAGGGGTCACAGATACGCAGTATTTT. Its protein is CASSLTGVTDTQYF. The full variable domain, rest sourced from reference TRBV7-8 and TRBJ2-3, is GAGVSQSPRYKVAKRGQDVALRCDPISGHVSLFWYQQALGQGPEFLTYFQNEAQLDKSGLPSDRFFAERPEGSVSTLKIQRTQQEDSAVYLCASSLTGVTDTQYFGPGTRLTVL.

The chain carries TRBV7-9 and TRBJ1-1; maybe TRBD1 (5 bases). Germline CDR1 is SEHNR and CDR2 is FQNEAQ (reference sequence). The ends were cut back, 5 bases at V and 2 bases at J, with 21 bases in the middle. This CDR3 comprises 17 residues. The CDR3 DNA sequence: TGTGCCAGCAGCCCGCCAACCCGCCAGGGATTCAACACTGAAGCTTTCTTT. Amino acid sequence: CASSPPTRQGFNTEAFF.